What follows are 13 T cell receptor beta chains derived from one specimen sequenced in a study of human T cells and chemical hapten exposure. Specified time point: healthy volunteer bleed at 2 weeks. Whole blood that had not been fractionated was the source of extracted total RNA. TCRdb reprocessed the RACE reads with MiXCR, giving one entry per CDR3 protein. Here the sample spans 130,000 or so distinct CDR3 sequences, around 8.3% being singletons. Source material: whole blood. The source is a male donor in good health. Some clones in this sample may be carry-over from other donors' samples.

This clonotype was seen many times. The rearrangement joins TRBV4-3 to TRBJ2-7, with D perhaps assigned TRBD1 or TRBD2 (6 bases each). Germline lookup yields CDR1 LGHNA and CDR2 YSLEER. The CDR3 is 16 residues long. V was clipped by 4 bases and J by 2 bases, with 18 bases between them. Written as DNA, the CDR3 is TGCGCCAGCAGCCCGTCGGGGGCTGCGGTAACCTACGAGCAGTACTTC. It codes for CASSPSGAAVTYEQYF.

The chain has TRBV12-3 or TRBV12-4 and TRBJ1-2; 9 bases align to TRBD1. This CDR3 spans 15 amino acids. With 6 bases clipped from V and 4 bases from J, the junction kept 9 bases outside the gene matches. The CDR3 DNA sequence: TGTGCCAGCAGGAGGGACAGGGAAGGCCTCTATGGCTACACCTTC. It encodes CASRRDREGLYGYTF.

The gene calls are TRBV18 and TRBJ2-7; no definite D call. The CDR3 loop spans 16 amino acids. Trimming pared 1 base from V and 0 bases from J, leaving 13 bases between. Germline CDR1 reads KGHSH; CDR2 reads LQKENI. The CDR3 nucleotides are TGTGCCAGCTCACCACAGCCAGGTCAAAGCTCCTACGAGCAGTACTTC. It is translated as CASSPQPGQSSYEQYF.

The rearrangement links TRBV5-4 to TRBJ2-3, with 7 positions matching TRBD2. The CDR3 is 15 amino acids. The germline V gene has CDR1 SGHNT and CDR2 YYREEE (reference sequence). Unmatched junction bases numbered 5, after V lost 0 bases and J lost 4 bases. The CDR3 coding sequence is TGTGCCAGCAGCTTGGGTGCGGGAGAAGCAGATACGCAGTATTTT. Its translation: CASSLGAGEADTQYF.

This clonotype was seen more than once but under ten times. This chain connects TRBV7-8 to TRBJ2-5, with D tentatively TRBD2 (5 bases). From germline, CDR1 is SGHVS and CDR2 FQNEAQ. The CDR3 has 15 residues. V lost 4 bases, J lost 1 base, and 13 bases lay in between. Here the CDR3 reads CASSYHRTLQETQYF. The DNA of the CDR3 is TGTGCCAGCAGCTACCATCGGACTCTCCAAGAGACCCAGTACTTC.

CDR3 coding DNA: TGTGCCAGCAGCTTAGAAATGGGATCTGGGGCCAACGTCCTGACTTTC. Amino acids: CASSLEMGSGANVLTF. The rearrangement joins TRBV7-9 to TRBJ2-6; D unclear. The CDR3 extends over 16 amino acids. Per germline, CDR1 SEHNR and CDR2 FQNEAQ (reference sequence). Trimming shortened V by 1 base and J by 1 base, and 8 bases separated the two germline ends.

This clonotype was found a few times. This sequence joins TRBV3-1 and TRBJ2-7, with D unresolved. Germline V CDR1 and CDR2: LGHDT, YNNKEL (reference sequence). This CDR3 region has 14 residues. The V end was cut by 0 bases, the J end by 4 bases, with 10 bases between. CDR3 bases: TGTGCCAGCAGCCAAGATCGGACCCCGTACGAGCAGTACTTC. This codes for CASSQDRTPYEQYF.

This clonotype was counted only a few times. The chain has TRBV7-6 and TRBJ2-3; the D is unclear. CDR1 is SGHVS, CDR2 FNYEAQ, per germline. V dropped 1 base and J dropped 0 bases, with 8 bases sitting between them. The length of the CDR3 is 15 residues. The CDR3 DNA reads TGTGCCAGCAGCTTAGAGGCTACTAGCACAGATACGCAGTATTTT. Its protein is CASSLEATSTDTQYF.

This clonotype was recorded at least ten times. This chain joins TRBV6-5 and TRBJ2-5; D is uncertain. The CDR3 extends over 15 amino acids. Germline-derived CDR1 and CDR2 are MNHEY and SVGAGI. The V gene lost 3 bases and the J gene lost 5 bases, with 16 bases spanning the gap. The CDR3 sequence: CASSYGEDGRETQYF. CDR3 sequence (DNA): TGTGCCAGCAGTTATGGCGAGGATGGACGGGAGACCCAGTACTTC.

This clonotype was detected only a few times. The chain uses TRBV12-3 or TRBV12-4 and TRBJ2-1; D possibly matches TRBD1 or TRBD2 (5 bases each). V lost 1 base, J lost 7 bases, and 8 bases lay in between. There are 13 residues in the CDR3. CDR3 nucleotide sequence: TGTGCCAGCAGTTTAGGCAGGGAGAATGAGCAGTTCTTC. Its translation: CASSLGRENEQFF.

Many counts were recorded for this clonotype. The chain links TRBV11-3 to TRBJ2-3; D gene ambiguous. V gave up 2 bases and J gave up 2 bases, with 11 bases separating them. This CDR3 is built from 15 residues. The germline V gene encodes CDR1 SGHNT and CDR2 YENEEA. The chain's CDR3 is CASSLKGRYTDTQYF. CDR3 coding DNA: TGTGCCAGCAGCTTAAAGGGCAGATACACAGATACGCAGTATTTT.

The rearrangement links TRBV11-1 to TRBJ2-7; 7 nucleotides line up with TRBD2. The V gene end was trimmed by 0 bases and the J gene end by 2 bases; junction bases not matched to a gene: 4. This CDR3 is built from 15 residues. Germline V gene data show CDR1 as SGHAT and CDR2 as FQDESV (reference sequence). The CDR3 nucleotides are TGTGCCAGCAGCTTAGCGGGACTACTCACCTACGAGCAGTACTTC. It encodes CASSLAGLLTYEQYF.

This clonotype was picked up a small number of times. V and J are TRBV24-1 and TRBJ2-1, with no clear D. The germline CDR1 and CDR2 sequences are KGHDR and SFDVKD. The V end lost 3 bases, the J end lost 9 bases, and 8 bases lay between the germline ends. The CDR3 extends over 12 amino acids. CDR3 protein: CATSDGEFEQFF. CDR3 coding DNA: TGTGCCACCAGTGATGGAGAGTTTGAGCAGTTCTTC.